The clone carrying this T cell receptor (beta chain) has a count of ten or more. What it binds is not known. The sample is drawn from a study of T-cell reconstitution after alpha-beta-depleted transplantation in children. The study, taken as a whole, reports: Elevated TCRbeta diversity at day 60 was traced, in some patients, to surviving recipient T cells and thymic progenitors. A year post-transplant, T-cell counts and diversity derived mostly from newly produced T cells. Roughly two months post-transplant, alpha-beta T cells reportedly originated from several hundred graft clones that had expanded.

Deletions cut 7 bases from V and 1 base from J, with 11 bases between. This CDR3 spans 12 amino acids. The germline V gene has CDR1 DFQATT and CDR2 SNEGSKA (reference sequence). A TCRbeta library incorporating unique molecular identifiers was prepared. TCRdb reprocessed the PCR reads via MiXCR and lists one record per CDR3 protein. The table lists a few hundred thousand distinct CDR3 sequences, under 30% of them singletons. This TCR derives from a girl under 10 years old with Fanconi anemia, due to receive a stem cell transplant. The sample consisted of PBMCs, taken before TCRalphabeta/CD19-depleted stem cell transplant. This rearrangement joins TRBV20-1 to TRBJ2-7; D unresolved. The CDR3 loop is CSVGLDSYEQYF. In DNA form, the CDR3 reads TGCAGTGTAGGGCTAGATTCCTACGAGCAGTACTTC.